This T cell receptor (beta chain) is drawn from a study of blood T cell repertoires in COVID-19. Libraries were prepared by immunoSEQ multiplex PCR; TCRdb keeps only in-frame clonotypes and omits some of them. The sample includes roughly 400,000 clones, more than 70% seen only once; the top ten take roughly 1.4%. This CDR3 spans 11 amino acids. With V trimmed by 6 bases and J by 11 bases, 9 bases remained unmatched. CDR1 and CDR2 from the germline V gene are SQVTM and ANQGSEA. The sequenced sample consisted of PBMCs or T cells enriched from blood (not recorded which). The chain employs TRBV29-1 and TRBJ1-1; 7 positions match TRBD1. The TCR comes from a woman aged 18-29 years who had been exposed to COVID-19. The CDR3 loop reads CSVETGVVAFF. The DNA for the CDR3 is TGCAGCGTGGAAACAGGGGTTGTGGCTTTCTTT.